A selection of T cell receptor beta chains follows, all from one sample in a study of blood T cell repertoires in COVID-19. TCRdb's table, derived via immunoSEQ multiplex PCR, lists solely in-frame clones and lacks some. This sample yields about 26,000 clones, of which 80% to 90% are seen a single time; 2.8% belongs to the top ten. Sequences were obtained from peripheral blood. These receptors all come from a human donor in a cohort sampled during active COVID-19. CDR3s include the opening cysteine and the closing phenylalanine or tryptophan. A D gene is named only where the DNA matches it firmly. The size of a clone is reported for some rows only, either as once, few or many, or as a class for expanded clones.

j_call	cdr3_length	d_call	clone_size	v_call	cdr3_nt	cdr3_aa
TRBJ2-7	13	.	.	TRBV27	TGTGCCAGCAGTTTAGGACTATACTACGAGCAGTACTTC	CASSLGLYYEQYF
TRBJ2-7	14	TRBD2	.	TRBV2	TGTGCCAGCAGAGCGGGACTAGCGGGAAGCGAGCAGTACTTC	CASRAGLAGSEQYF
TRBJ1-2	14	.	.	TRBV24-1	TGTGCCACCAGTGATTTCTCGGTTGATTATGGCTACACCTTC	CATSDFSVDYGYTF
TRBJ1-2	14	TRBD1	.	TRBV29-1	TGCAGCGTCGAGAACGCCCCGGGACAGGCTGGCTACACCTTC	CSVENAPGQAGYTF
TRBJ1-4	17	.	.	TRBV4-2	TGTGCCAGCAGCCAAGATCGGCGGGTTGCAACTAATGAAAAACTGTTTTTT	CASSQDRRVATNEKLFF
TRBJ1-2	15	.	.	TRBV5-1	TGCGCCAGCAGCTCACAGGGTGGTCCCGAGACTGGCTACACCTTC	CASSSQGGPETGYTF
TRBJ1-5	14	TRBD1	few	TRBV5-1	TGCGCCAGCAGCCCGACAGGGAGCAATCAGCCCCAGCATTTT	CASSPTGSNQPQHF
TRBJ2-7	12	.	.	TRBV3-1/TRBV3-2	TGTGCCAGCAGCCACGACAGCTACGAGCAGTACTTC	CASSHDSYEQYF
TRBJ1-5	18	TRBD1	.	TRBV27	TGTGCCAGCAGTCCATTGGGGCCCACAGGGGTGGGGGATCAGCCCCAGCATTTT	CASSPLGPTGVGDQPQHF
TRBJ1-5	15	.	.	TRBV7-9	TGTGCCAGCAGCTCGAGTAACAGGGAAGGTCAGCCCCAGCATTTT	CASSSSNREGQPQHF
TRBJ2-3	16	TRBD2	.	TRBV6-5	TGTGCCAGCAGTTGGGGACTAGCGGGGGCCACAGATACGCAGTATTTT	CASSWGLAGATDTQYF
TRBJ2-2	17	TRBD1	.	TRBV5-5	TGTGCCAGCAGCTTTACACCGACAGGGCAATTTAGCGGGGAGCTGTTTTTT	CASSFTPTGQFSGELFF
TRBJ2-3	11	.	.	TRBV5-5	TGTGCCAGCAGCGTCCTGGATACGCAGTATTTT	CASSVLDTQYF
TRBJ1-5	12	.	.	TRBV28	TGTGCCAGTCACCGGCAGGCCCAGCCCCAGCATTTT	CASHRQAQPQHF
TRBJ1-5	16	.	.	TRBV19	TGTGCCAGTATAACCCCTAGTACACCCTCGTGTCAGCCCCAGCATTTT	CASITPSTPSCQPQHF
TRBJ1-1	12	.	.	TRBV29-1	TGCAGCGTTGAACGGGGGGCCACTGAAGCTTTCTTT	CSVERGATEAFF
TRBJ1-1	13	.	.	TRBV2	TGTGCCAGCAGTGGAGATCAGAACACTGAAGCTTTCTTT	CASSGDQNTEAFF
TRBJ2-5	18	TRBD1	once	TRBV6-1	TGTGCCAGCAGTGAAGAGGGACAGGGAATCTCCTGGATTGGGACCCAGTACTTC	CASSEEGQGISWIGTQYF
TRBJ1-1	14	TRBD1	.	TRBV4-1	TGCGCCAGCAGCCGCGCAGGGGGAAACACTGAAGCTTTCTTT	CASSRAGGNTEAFF
TRBJ1-1	15	.	.	TRBV6-5	TGTGCCAGCAGTCGGTCGGGACACACGAACACTGAAGCTTTCTTT	CASSRSGHTNTEAFF
TRBJ1-1	13	.	.	TRBV19	TGTGCCAGTAGGATACAGGTGTACACTGAAGCTTTCTTT	CASRIQVYTEAFF
TRBJ2-5	14	TRBD1	.	TRBV7-9	TGTGCCAGCAGCCTGGGGACAGTCCAAGAGACCCAGTACTTC	CASSLGTVQETQYF
TRBJ1-1	15	.	.	TRBV5-1	TGCGCCAGCAGCTCTACACAGGGAGGGGACACTGAAGCTTTCTTT	CASSSTQGGDTEAFF
TRBJ1-3	17	.	.	TRBV18	TGTGCCAGCTCACCACCCGGAGGCACCCGCTCTGGAAACACCATATATTTT	CASSPPGGTRSGNTIYF
TRBJ2-7	15	.	.	TRBV28	TGTGCCAGCATCCCCCTCGGGGAATCGTCGTACGAGCAGTACTTC	CASIPLGESSYEQYF
TRBJ1-1	13	.	.	TRBV20-1	TGCAGTGCTAGTGGGTCCTTGGAGGGTGAAGCTTTCTTT	CSASGSLEGEAFF
TRBJ2-3	18	TRBD1	.	TRBV18	TGTGCCAGCTCACCGGAGCTTGAGGGGGCGCGAGGGGAAGATACGCAGTATTTT	CASSPELEGARGEDTQYF
TRBJ1-6	13	.	.	TRBV30	TGTGCCTGGAGTGGGGGGACAAATTCACCCCTCCACTTT	CAWSGGTNSPLHF
TRBJ1-2	16	TRBD1	.	TRBV28	TGTGCCAGCAGTTTGCTAACAGGGGCCTCTAACTATGGCTACACCTTC	CASSLLTGASNYGYTF
TRBJ2-2	14	.	.	TRBV18	TGTGCCAGCTCAGCCGCGGGGTTCACCGGGGAGCTGTTTTTT	CASSAAGFTGELFF
TRBJ2-5	15	TRBD2	.	TRBV28	TGTGCCAGCAGTTTAGCGGGCGCGGGGGAAGAGACCCAGTACTTC	CASSLAGAGEETQYF
TRBJ2-3	18	TRBD2	.	TRBV5-1	TGCGCCAGCAGCAAAAGACTAGCGGTCTTAGGAGTGACAGATACGCAGTATTTT	CASSKRLAVLGVTDTQYF
TRBJ2-5	17	TRBD2	.	TRBV27	TGTGCCAGCAGTTCGCCTAGACTAGCGGGATTACCAGTGACCCAGTACTTC	CASSSPRLAGLPVTQYF
TRBJ2-5	11	TRBD1	.	TRBV20-1	TGCAGTGTTCCGGGACAGTCGACCCAGTACTTC	CSVPGQSTQYF
TRBJ2-1	13	TRBD1	.	TRBV28	TGTGCCAGCAGCAACTCAGGGGGCGGTGAGCAGTTCTTC	CASSNSGGGEQFF
TRBJ1-6	16	.	.	TRBV7-8	TGTGCCAGCAGCTTAGCACCCCCGGTATATGGTTCACCCCTCCACTTT	CASSLAPPVYGSPLHF
TRBJ2-1	13	.	.	TRBV10-2	TGCGCCAGCCGCCTAGCGCTTTACAATGAGCAGTTCTTC	CASRLALYNEQFF
TRBJ2-5	14	.	.	TRBV15	TGTGCCACCAGCTCCGGGTGGTCGGGAGAGACCCAGTACTTC	CATSSGWSGETQYF
TRBJ2-3	16	TRBD2	few	TRBV5-1	TGCGCCAGCAGCTTGCAACCAGCGGGGACGGCAGATACGCAGTATTTT	CASSLQPAGTADTQYF
TRBJ1-5	17	.	once	TRBV18	TGTGCCAGCTCACCCAGGGCGCTGGGCATGGCAAATCAGCCCCAGCATTTT	CASSPRALGMANQPQHF
TRBJ1-4	15	TRBD1	.	TRBV9	TGTGCCAGCAGCGTAGTAGGGACAGGGGAGGAAAAACTGTTTTTT	CASSVVGTGEEKLFF
TRBJ2-5	13	TRBD2	.	TRBV28	TGTGCCAGCCAGCGGGGGTTGGGGGAGACCCAGTACTTC	CASQRGLGETQYF
TRBJ2-2	15	TRBD1	.	TRBV5-1	TGCGCCAGCAGCTTGGATCAGGGGGTCACCGGGGAGCTGTTTTTT	CASSLDQGVTGELFF
TRBJ2-1	17	TRBD2	.	TRBV18	TGTGCCAGCTCACCACCGGGAGCGGACGGGGGGTACAATGAGCAGTTCTTC	CASSPPGADGGYNEQFF
TRBJ2-5	11	.	.	TRBV11-2	TGTGCCAGCAGCTCCCGGGAGACCCAGTACTTC	CASSSRETQYF
TRBJ2-3	14	.	.	TRBV19	TGTGCCAGTAGTGCCCGGCAGGGCACAGATACGCAGTATTTT	CASSARQGTDTQYF
TRBJ1-5	16	TRBD1	once	TRBV4-1	TGCGCCAGCAGCCTAGAATTGACAGGGCTCTATCAGCCCCAGCATTTT	CASSLELTGLYQPQHF
TRBJ1-2	11	.	.	TRBV12-5	TGTGCTAGTGGTTTGGGAGTTGGCTACACCTTC	CASGLGVGYTF
TRBJ2-1	11	.	.	TRBV6-5	TGTGCCAGCACTATGGGGCCGAAGCAGTTCTTC	CASTMGPKQFF
TRBJ2-1	15	.	.	TRBV9	TGTGCCAGCAGCGTATCCGGACTGATGAACAATGAGCAGTTCTTC	CASSVSGLMNNEQFF